This T cell receptor (beta chain) stems from a study of blood T cell repertoires in COVID-19. Some clones are missing from TCRdb's copy, which holds only in-frame ones; the method was immunoSEQ multiplex PCR. The sample has some 78,000 clones; about 90% are singletons. The CDR3 runs to 14 residues. The ends lost 6 bases at V and 4 bases at J; junction bases unmatched: 6. Germline V gene lookup returns CDR1 ENHRY and CDR2 SYGVKD. The sequenced material came from peripheral blood. The chain couples TRBV10-3 to TRBJ2-1; the match to TRBD1 covers 7 bases. The receptor was isolated from a woman older than 75 with active or convalescent COVID-19. Here the CDR3 DNA reads TGTGCCATCAGGGACAGGCCGGGATACAATGAGCAGTTCTTC. This codes for CAIRDRPGYNEQFF.